The TCR beta chain under discussion was sequenced for a study of blood T cell repertoires in COVID-19. At the level of the study: From the United States, Italy and Spain came samples of acute and convalescent COVID-19. In each case, the material was cDNA or gDNA derived from T cells, B-cell-depleted T cells, or PBMCs.

Methods used by the authors: Estimated nucleated cell counts came from reference gene primer amplification. Profiling relied on immunoSEQ multiplex PCR, and the TCRdb table lists in-frame clones only, not all of them. V, J and clone size are taken as reported in that table, and D and trimming were inferred from the DNA itself. The sample yields about 210,000 clones, roughly 87% seen once. Germline V gives CDR1 SGHDT, CDR2 YYEEEE. The V gene end was trimmed by 2 bases and the J gene end by 4 bases; junction bases not matched to a gene: 5. The CDR3 loop spans 16 amino acids. The V call is TRBV5-6, the J call TRBJ2-3; 12 bases are shared with TRBD2. This TCR came from a woman aged 55-70 years with COVID-19, enrolled during active disease. Specimen: peripheral blood. The CDR3 sequence is CASSFRLAGGADTQYF. CDR3 DNA: TGTGCCAGCAGCTTCAGGCTAGCGGGGGGGGCAGATACGCAGTATTTT.